This T cell receptor (beta chain) is drawn from a study of tumor-infiltrating lymphocytes in primary liver carcinoma. For each extraction, RNA and DNA were obtained together from approximately 20-30 mg of unsorted bulk tissue. TCR beta cDNA was reverse-transcribed from approximately 0.45 ug of total RNA. The reaction used a constant-region primer and ProtoScript II reverse transcriptase. Slightly modified ARM-PCR, run as three nested multiplex PCR rounds, produced the TCR beta libraries. For roughly 10 cycles apiece, the opening two PCR rounds ran with TRBV1-TRBV30 forward primers and a C-beta reverse primer. One entry per CDR3 protein results from TCRdb running MiXCR on the multiplex PCR reads. The top ten hold around a quarter of the sample, which has around 70,000 distinct CDR3 sequences, about 70% seen once. The sample holds a few counts of this clonotype. Antigen specificity is unknown. One junction end does not reproduce the germline sequence, and a read error may be involved.

The CDR3 extends over 13 amino acids. Germline CDR1 is SQVTM and CDR2 is ANQGSEA. General observations from the study: Lesser overlap characterized tumor-adjacent and tumor-blood pairs relative to tumor region pairs.

This clonotype was sampled from a man aged 35-49 years with primary liver carcinoma and hepatitis B virus infection. Sequenced sample: liver tumor tissue from sampling region 4. The sample's subset: tumor region T4, right-lateral pole. The chain is built from TRBV29-1 and TRBJ2-5; no firm D call. CDR3 region: CSVDWYIGETQYF. The CDR3 DNA sequence: TGCAGCGTTGACTGGTACATTGGTGAGACTCAGTACTTC.